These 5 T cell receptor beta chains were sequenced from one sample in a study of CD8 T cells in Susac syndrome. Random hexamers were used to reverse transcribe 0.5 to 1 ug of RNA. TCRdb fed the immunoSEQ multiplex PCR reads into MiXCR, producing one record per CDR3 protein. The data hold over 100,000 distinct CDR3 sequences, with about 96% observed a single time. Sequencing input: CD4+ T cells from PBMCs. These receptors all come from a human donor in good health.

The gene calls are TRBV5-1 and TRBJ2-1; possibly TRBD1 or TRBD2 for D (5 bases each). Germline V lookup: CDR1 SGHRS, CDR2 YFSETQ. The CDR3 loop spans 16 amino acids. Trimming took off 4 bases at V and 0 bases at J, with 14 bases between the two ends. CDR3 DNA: TGCGCCAGCAGCGTTGAGGGGTCGAGCTCCTACAATGAGCAGTTCTTC. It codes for CASSVEGSSSYNEQFF. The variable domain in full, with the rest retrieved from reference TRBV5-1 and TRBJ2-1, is KAGVTQTPRYLIKTRGQQVTLSCSPISGHRSVSWYQQTPGQGLQFLFEYFSETQRNKGNFPGRFSGRQFSNSRSEMNVSTLELGDSALYLCASSVEGSSSYNEQFFGPGTRLTVL.

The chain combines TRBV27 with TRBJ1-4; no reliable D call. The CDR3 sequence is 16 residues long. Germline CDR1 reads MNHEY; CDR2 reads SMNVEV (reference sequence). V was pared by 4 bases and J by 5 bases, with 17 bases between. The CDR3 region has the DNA TGTGCCAGCAGTTCTCGCCATACATCTCAGAATGAAAAACTGTTTTTT. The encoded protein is CASSSRHTSQNEKLFF. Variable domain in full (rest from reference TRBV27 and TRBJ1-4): EAQVTQNPRYLITVTGKKLTVTCSQNMNHEYMSWYRQDPGLGLRQIYYSMNVEVTDKGDVPEGYKVSRKEKRNFPLILESPSPNQTSLYFCASSSRHTSQNEKLFFGSGTQLSVL.

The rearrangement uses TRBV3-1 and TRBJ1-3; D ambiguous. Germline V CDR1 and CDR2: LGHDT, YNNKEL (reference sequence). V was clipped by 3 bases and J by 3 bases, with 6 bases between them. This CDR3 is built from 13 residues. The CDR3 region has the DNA TGTGCCAGCAGCCACCCGGGTGGAAACACCATATATTTT. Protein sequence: CASSHPGGNTIYF.

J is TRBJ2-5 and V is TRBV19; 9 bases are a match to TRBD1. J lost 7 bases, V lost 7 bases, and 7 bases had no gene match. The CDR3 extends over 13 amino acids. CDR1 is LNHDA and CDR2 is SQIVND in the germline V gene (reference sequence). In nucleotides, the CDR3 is TGTGCCAGTACAAGGGGACAGGGAGGGACCCAGTACTTC. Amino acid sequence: CASTRGQGGTQYF.

CDR3 amino acids: CASSLPGLSTNEKLFF. In DNA, the CDR3 is TGTGCCAGCAGCTTGCCCGGACTTTCAACTAATGAAAAACTGTTTTTT. This chain uses TRBV5-6 with TRBJ1-4; D gene unclear. CDR3 size: 16 residues. V lost 1 base and J 0 bases, leaving 10 bases between the germline ends. Germline V gene lookup returns CDR1 SGHDT and CDR2 YYEEEE.